Below are 13 T cell receptor beta chains sequenced from a single sample in a study of metastatic and nonmetastatic thyroid tumors. MiXCR reprocessed the PCR reads for TCRdb. Of about 24,000 clones in the sample, roughly 25% were seen once. The entire patient cohort was treatment-naive prior to thyroid surgery. Sequenced: tumor tissue. The source of these receptors is a male donor with papillary thyroid cancer or a benign thyroid nodule (not recorded which). Some clones in this sample may be carry-over from other donors' samples.

At least ten counts were recorded for this clone. V usage is TRBV6-2 or TRBV6-3 and J usage is TRBJ2-5, with 9 bases fitting TRBD2. V gave up 6 bases and J gave up 1 base; unmatched junction bases: 12. This CDR3 has 17 amino acids. The germline gives CDR1 MNHEY, CDR2 SVGEGT. The CDR3 here is CASSQGVLAGSQETQYF. The CDR3 DNA follows: TGTGCCAGCAGCCAGGGAGTTCTAGCGGGGTCCCAAGAGACCCAGTACTTC.

This clone has more than one count but fewer than ten. The missing conserved phenylalanine or tryptophan at the end of this CDR3 makes a read error likely. The DNA is left out, because the CDR3 cannot be placed on it with certainty; the CDR3 is given as TCRdb lists it. The chain uses TRBV9 and TRBJ2-5; the table's D call, TRBD1, has no DNA check behind it. The CDR3 comprises 8 residues, both ends counted. Germline V gives CDR1 SGDLS, CDR2 YYNGEE. The CDR3 loop reads CASSTRGG.

This clone was observed many times. This could be a read error, since a much larger clone is one nucleotide away. J is TRBJ1-5 and V is TRBV27; a weak D match, TRBD1 (6 bases). The CDR3 totals 15 residues. Germline V lookup: CDR1 MNHEY, CDR2 SMNVEV (reference sequence). The CDR3 loop is CASRGWGADNQLQHF. DNA for the CDR3: TGTGCCAGCAGGGGGTGGGGGGCCGACAATCAGCTCCAGCATTTT.

This chain connects TRBV24-1 to TRBJ1-4; TRBD1 agrees at 9 bases. The CDR3 totals 19 residues. V was pared by 4 bases and J by 8 bases, with 19 bases of the junction left unmatched. CDR1 and CDR2 (germline): KGHDR, SFDVKD. The CDR3 here is CATSDPPGRDRGGEEKLFF. Here the CDR3 DNA reads TGTGCCACCAGTGACCCCCCCGGGCGTGACAGGGGGGGTGAAGAAAAACTGTTTTTT.

The genes are TRBV4-3 and TRBJ1-6, with TRBD1 identical over 9 bases. CDR1 and CDR2 from the germline V gene are LGHNA and YSLEER. This CDR3 has 18 amino acids. V lost 0 bases, J lost 4 bases, and 7 bases stayed unmatched. The CDR3 spells CASSQEITGGVYNSPLHF. In DNA form, the CDR3 reads TGCGCCAGCAGCCAAGAGATTACAGGGGGCGTTTATAATTCACCCCTCCACTTT.

At least ten counts were recorded for this clone. V is TRBV18 and J is TRBJ1-2; D unclear. The CDR3 runs to 14 residues. Trimming took off 6 bases at V and 3 bases at J, with 14 bases between the two ends. Germline V gene sequence: CDR1 KGHSH, CDR2 LQKENI. CDR3 bases: TGTGCCAGCTCGACCGGACCTGGAGACTATGGCTACACCTTC. Amino acids: CASSTGPGDYGYTF. Based on the CDR3 plus reference TRBV18 and TRBJ1-2, the full variable domain is NAGVMQNPRHLVRRRGQEARLRCSPMKGHSHVYWYRQLPEEGLKFMVYLQKENIIDESGMPKERFSAEFPKEGPSILRIQQVVRGDSAAYFCASSTGPGDYGYTFGSGTRLTVV.

The sample holds many counts of this clone. J is TRBJ1-5 and V is TRBV5-1, with D tentatively TRBD1 (5 bases). Trimming took off 7 bases at V and 4 bases at J, with 12 bases between the two ends. The CDR3 extends over 13 amino acids. Germline values: CDR1 SGHRS, CDR2 YFSETQ. The CDR3 spells CASRLGPNQPQHF. CDR3 DNA sequence: TGCGCCAGCCGGTTGGGACCAAATCAGCCCCAGCATTTT.

This clone appeared many times. V and J are TRBV4-3 and TRBJ2-2; D remains unclear. Trimming cost V 0 bases and J 4 bases, with 15 bases left between them. The germline V gene encodes CDR1 LGHNA and CDR2 YSLEER. The CDR3 length is 17 residues. CDR3 DNA: TGCGCCAGCAGCCAAGAAAAGGGTCTATGGAGCACCGGGGAGCTGTTTTTT. Residues: CASSQEKGLWSTGELFF.

V is TRBV24-1 and J is TRBJ2-6; D call uncertain. Trimming stripped 1 base from V and 12 bases from J, with 12 bases between. The CDR3 consists of 14 residues. The germline CDR1 and CDR2 sequences are KGHDR and SFDVKD. For the CDR3, the DNA is TGTGCCACCAGTGATTTCTTCAGCATACCCGTCCTGACTTTC. Translated: CATSDFFSIPVLTF.

Concerning this clone: At one end the junction does not follow the germline gene, possibly because of a read error. V gene TRBV27 combines with J gene TRBJ2-1, with 7 positions matching TRBD1. Germline assignment: CDR1 MNHEY and CDR2 SMNVEV (reference sequence). This CDR3 is built from 14 residues. The CDR3 DNA reads as TGTGCCAGCAGCCCCTTCAGGGGGAACAATGAGCATTTCTTC. This encodes CASSPFRGNNEHFF.

The V call is TRBV20-1, the J call TRBJ2-3; D possibly corresponds to TRBD2 (7 bases). This CDR3 is 12 amino acids long. The V gene lost 6 bases and the J gene lost 8 bases, with 15 bases spanning the gap. Germline values: CDR1 DFQATT, CDR2 SNEGSKA (reference sequence). The DNA for the CDR3 is TGCAGTGCGTGGGGGGGGCGCGGTACGCAGTATTTT. It translates to CSAWGGRGTQYF.

Of note for this clone: Given a much more abundant clone one base away, this may be a read error. The chain links TRBV15 to TRBJ2-5; D call uncertain. This CDR3 comprises 15 residues. V lost 2 bases and J lost 0, with 10 bases in between. Germline V gene lookup returns CDR1 LNHNV and CDR2 YYDKDF (reference sequence). CDR3 coding DNA: TGTGCCACCAGCAGAATGGACGTGTACCAAGAGACCCAGTACTTC. Its translation: CATSRMDVYQETQYF.

The sample holds many counts of this clone. The genes are TRBV14 and TRBJ2-5, with a tentative D call TRBD2 (5 bases). Germline V gene lookup returns CDR1 SGHDN and CDR2 FVKESK. The CDR3 has 17 residues. V was cut by 0 bases and J by 1 base, with 15 bases left in between. CDR3 sequence reads: CASSQDARKTIQETQYF. The DNA for the CDR3 is TGTGCCAGCAGCCAAGATGCGAGGAAGACTATCCAAGAGACCCAGTACTTC.